Listed here are 16 T cell receptor beta chains from one sample, sequenced in a study of blood T cell repertoires in COVID-19. Measured with immunoSEQ multiplex PCR; TCRdb has only the in-frame clones, and not every one. The data contain fewer than 55,000 clones, around 85% of them seen just once; the ten biggest clones take up roughly 29%. Material for sequencing was peripheral blood. The origin of the receptors is a woman older than 75 with COVID-19, enrolled during active disease.

The sample holds a few counts of this clone. One end of the junction is discordant with germline, which a read error may explain. This sequence joins TRBV18 and TRBJ2-7; no definite D call. Germline V CDR1 and CDR2: KGHSH, LQKENI. The CDR3 length is 11 residues. CDR3 region: CAISYSYEQYF. As DNA, the CDR3 is TGTGCCATCTCATACTCCTACGAGCAGTACTTC.

The V and J genes are TRBV2 and TRBJ2-5, with TRBD2 as a possible D gene (5 bases). This CDR3 spans 14 amino acids. Germline V CDR1 and CDR2: SNHLY, FYNNEI. Trimming cost V 7 bases and J 2 bases, with 14 bases left between them. The CDR3 DNA reads as TGTGCCAGCACGGAGCGGAGACGTCAAGAGACCCAGTACTTC. Translated, it gives CASTERRRQETQYF.

This chain links TRBV5-8 with TRBJ1-2; D is unclear. The germline gives CDR1 SGHTS, CDR2 YDEGEE. This CDR3 region has 13 residues. Between the trimmed V and J ends, which lost 5 bases and 10 bases, there was a span of 18 bases. CDR3 in amino acids: CASRPGGVGLYTF. Written as DNA, the CDR3 is TGTGCCAGCAGGCCGGGCGGAGTCGGACTCTACACCTTC.

This clone has more than one count but fewer than ten. The chain recombines TRBV5-6 with TRBJ2-7, with 10 nucleotides matching TRBD2. Germline V gene lookup returns CDR1 SGHDT and CDR2 YYEEEE. The CDR3 loop spans 16 amino acids. The J segment lost 0 bases and the V segment lost 4 bases, leaving 7 bases of the junction unmatched. CDR3 nucleotides: TGTGCCAGCAGCCGAATAGCGGGAGGTCTCTCCTACGAGCAGTACTTC. Amino acid sequence: CASSRIAGGLSYEQYF.

V is TRBV11-2 and J is TRBJ1-1; D unclear. Germline V CDR1 and CDR2: SGHAT, FQNNGV. Between the trimmed V and J ends, which lost 5 bases and 5 bases, there was a span of 12 bases. The CDR3 is made up of 13 amino acids. The CDR3 nucleotides read TGTGCCAGCAGCGAACTAGCTTGGACTGAAGCTTTCTTT. It encodes CASSELAWTEAFF.

In this sample, this clone turned up a few times. V is TRBV1 and J is TRBJ2-1; TRBD2, the D gene given by the table, was not confirmed from the DNA. TRBV1 is termed a pseudogene. The CDR3 has 17 residues. The CDR3: CTSSRDDWRASQREQFF. The CDR3 DNA reads as TGCACCAGCAGCCGAGATGACTGGAGGGCCTCTCAGAGAGAGCAGTTCTTC.

The chain uses TRBV3-1 (or the pseudogene TRBV3-2) and TRBJ1-1; D may be TRBD1 (5 bases). V was shortened by 4 bases and J by 6 bases, with 12 bases between the two germline ends. The length of the CDR3 is 13 residues. Germline assignment: CDR1 LGHDT and CDR2 YNNKEL (reference sequence). CDR3 protein: CASSRVRGSEAFF. The CDR3 DNA reads as TGTGCCAGCAGCCGGGTCCGGGGGTCTGAAGCTTTCTTT.

V gene TRBV29-1 combines with J gene TRBJ1-2, with TRBD1 matching over 9 bases. The V segment lost 2 bases and the J segment 2 bases; nucleotides outside the gene matches: 3. CDR3 length equals 14 residues. From germline, CDR1 is SQVTM and CDR2 ANQGSEA. This CDR3 is CSVERGTGNYGYTF. In nucleotides, the CDR3 is TGCAGCGTTGAACGGGGGACAGGGAACTATGGCTACACCTTC.

This chain's CDR3 is CAISQQGRNTEAFF. The CDR3 DNA sequence: TGTGCCATCTCCCAACAGGGAAGAAACACTGAAGCTTTCTTT. The chain carries TRBV10-3 and TRBJ1-1; D is perhaps TRBD1 (6 bases). The CDR3 is made up of 14 amino acids. From germline, CDR1 is ENHRY and CDR2 SYGVKD. V was pared by 8 bases and J by 2 bases, with 15 bases between.

The rearrangement joins TRBV30 to TRBJ2-1; tentative D call: TRBD2 (6 bases). The CDR3 spans 15 residues. Germline CDR1 is GTSNPN and CDR2 is SVGIG (reference sequence). Trimming shortened V by 2 bases and J by 6 bases, and 17 bases separated the two germline ends. DNA for the CDR3: TGTGCCTGGAGTAGTGAGGTCGGGGGTAGCAATGAGCAGTTCTTC. Protein: CAWSSEVGGSNEQFF.

This clone has only a few counts. This sequence joins TRBV24-1 and TRBJ1-2; a possible D gene is TRBD1 (5 bases). Germline CDR1 is KGHDR and CDR2 is SFDVKD. V shed 0 bases and J shed 8 bases, with 12 bases lying between them. The CDR3 is made up of 14 amino acids. CDR3 amino acids: CATSDLGQGYGYTF. Written as DNA, the CDR3 is TGTGCCACCAGTGATTTGGGGCAGGGATACGGCTACACCTTC.

V is TRBV19 and J is TRBJ2-3, with 7 bases matching TRBD1. J gave up 3 bases and V 5 bases, and 2 bases lay outside the gene matches. The CDR3 totals 13 residues. Germline lookup yields CDR1 LNHDA and CDR2 SQIVND (reference sequence). The CDR3 DNA follows: TGTGCCAGTAGTCCACAGGGGACAGATACGCAGTATTTT. Amino acid sequence: CASSPQGTDTQYF.

This clone was counted once. The chain combines TRBV7-2 with TRBJ2-7, with 9 positions matching TRBD1. V gave up 6 bases and J gave up 3 bases; unmatched junction bases: 12. Germline values: CDR1 SGHTA, CDR2 FQGNSA. The CDR3 is 16 residues long. In DNA, the CDR3 is TGTGCCAGCAGTCCAGAAACAGGGGGCGCATACTACGAGCAGTACTTC. Amino acids: CASSPETGGAYYEQYF.

This clone appeared once. J is TRBJ2-1 and V is TRBV3-1 (or the pseudogene TRBV3-2), with D tentatively TRBD2 (7 bases). CDR3 size: 15 residues. CDR1 LGHDT and CDR2 YNNKEL come from the germline V gene (reference sequence). V lost 4 bases and J 5 bases, leaving 15 bases between the germline ends. CDR3 amino acids: CASSLGGGANNEQFF. In DNA form, the CDR3 reads TGTGCCAGCAGCCTAGGGGGGGGCGCGAACAATGAGCAGTTCTTC.

Here the CDR3 reads CASSYSPGDADTQYF. The CDR3 coding sequence is TGTGCCAGCAGTTACTCGCCGGGAGACGCAGATACGCAGTATTTT. The rearrangement links TRBV6-5 to TRBJ2-3, with D possibly matching TRBD2 (6 bases). CDR3 length equals 15 residues. V was clipped by 0 bases and J by 4 bases, with 11 bases between them. The germline gives CDR1 MNHEY, CDR2 SVGAGI.

V is TRBV30 and J is TRBJ1-1, with D unresolved. CDR1 is GTSNPN and CDR2 is SVGIG in the germline V gene (reference sequence). This CDR3 is 13 amino acids long. V was clipped by 4 bases and J by 1 base, with 10 bases between them. The CDR3 DNA reads TGTGCCTGGATGAGTATTCCGAACACTGAAGCTTTCTTT. Encoded protein: CAWMSIPNTEAFF.